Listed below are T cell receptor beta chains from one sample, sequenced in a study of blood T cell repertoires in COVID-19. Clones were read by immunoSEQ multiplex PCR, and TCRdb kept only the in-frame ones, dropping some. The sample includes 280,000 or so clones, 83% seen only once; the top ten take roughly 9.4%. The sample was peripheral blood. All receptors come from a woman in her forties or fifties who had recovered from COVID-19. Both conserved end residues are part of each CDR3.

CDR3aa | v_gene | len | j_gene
CASGTDRSEYF | TRBV12-3/TRBV12-4 | 11 | TRBJ2-4
CASSPTGQGQETQYF | TRBV7-3 | 15 | TRBJ2-5
CAWSRRDGGYTF | TRBV30 | 12 | TRBJ1-2
CASSYGLAGGYEQYF | TRBV6-5 | 15 | TRBJ2-7
CASSPRTEYEQYF | TRBV5-6 | 13 | TRBJ2-7
CASSPTGDEKLFF | TRBV18 | 13 | TRBJ1-4
CASSSVDRYYGYTF | TRBV6-5 | 14 | TRBJ1-2
CASREAGSNQPQHF | TRBV25-1 | 14 | TRBJ1-5
CASSSQGGGNQPQHF | TRBV7-6 | 15 | TRBJ1-5
CSARDSGEQYF | TRBV20-1 | 11 | TRBJ2-7
CASRGATSYNEQFF | TRBV27 | 14 | TRBJ2-1
CASSLLAETYEQYF | TRBV2 | 14 | TRBJ2-7
CASSYSKPGGKQYF | TRBV6-2/TRBV6-3 | 14 | TRBJ2-7
CAISDPLGTRGDTGELFF | TRBV10-3 | 18 | TRBJ2-2
CAIAQGQTLNSPLHF | TRBV10-3 | 15 | TRBJ1-6
CASSPRRLGTSGRAFAGANVLTF | TRBV3-1/TRBV3-2 | 23 | TRBJ2-6
CALYSPGQYEAFF | TRBV5-4 | 13 | TRBJ1-1
CASSSGQSQETQYF | TRBV5-1 | 14 | TRBJ2-5
CAISEDSYYNEQFF | TRBV10-3 | 14 | TRBJ2-1
CASSPRVVEKLFF | TRBV11-2 | 13 | TRBJ1-4
CASSLEAGQRIDEQFF | TRBV5-6 | 16 | TRBJ2-1
CASSLGGANSPLHF | TRBV7-3 | 14 | TRBJ1-6
CASSLGQGPDSNQPQHF | TRBV5-1 | 17 | TRBJ1-5
CASSEGQGFSPLHF | TRBV2 | 14 | TRBJ1-6
CASSESTSGAYNEQFF | TRBV6-1 | 16 | TRBJ2-1
CASSRGQASYNEQFF | TRBV3-1/TRBV3-2 | 15 | TRBJ2-1
CATSRGGQGHNEQFF | TRBV15 | 15 | TRBJ2-1
CASSLSLVNEQYF | TRBV27 | 13 | TRBJ2-7
CASSPRGVRERWTEAFF | TRBV11-2 | 17 | TRBJ1-1